The clone carrying this T cell receptor beta chain turned up a few times. The sample belongs to a study of T-cell memory formation after mild COVID-19. Germline V gene lookup returns CDR1 MDHEN and CDR2 SYDVKM. V lost 8 bases and J lost 1; bases outside the gene matches: 10. This CDR3 spans 15 amino acids. MiXCR, run by TCRdb on the 5' RACE reads, gives a single entry per CDR3 protein. The data show fewer than 650,000 distinct CDR3 sequences, with about 20% seen just once and 7% to 9% held by the top ten. The V and J genes are TRBV28 and TRBJ1-1; 7 nucleotides match TRBD1. Sequencing input: PBMCs or a T cell subset sorted from them (not recorded which). The clonotype comes from an adult woman who had mild COVID-19 (a few samples of this study predate the infection). Cell type and time point are not known. The CDR3, as DNA: TGTGCCAGCCAACTCCCGGGACAGACGAACACTGAAGCTTTCTTT. This translates into CASQLPGQTNTEAFF.